This TCR beta chain came from a study of siplizumab effects on memory and regulatory T cells. Only in-frame clones appear in the TCRdb table, and some are missing; sequencing was by immunoSEQ multiplex PCR. Of about 6,600 clones in the sample, about a third were seen once. The CDR3 loop spans 14 amino acids. Germline CDR1 and CDR2: LNHNV and YYDKDF (reference sequence). Trimming pared 4 bases from V and 0 bases from J, leaving 10 bases between. In this sample, this clone turned up a few times. Its antigen is not identified. Over a period of five to seven days at 37 degrees C, the mixed lymphocyte reaction cells were cocultured.

The V and J genes are TRBV15 and TRBJ2-7; tentative D call: TRBD2 (6 bases). The receptor was derived from a human donor in good health; the cells came from an allogeneic mixed lymphocyte reaction. The sample was CFSE-low (dividing) CD8+ T cells sorted from an allogeneic mixed lymphocyte reaction. The CDR3 DNA sequence: TGTGCCACCAGCATTGGTAGCGGCTCCTACGAGCAGTACTTC. Residues: CATSIGSGSYEQYF.